This T cell receptor beta chain was recorded in a study of blood T cell repertoires in COVID-19. Overall study context: Samples taken during acute and convalescent COVID-19 were collected in the United States, Italy and Spain. The cDNA or gDNA used as material had been derived from T cells, B-cell-depleted T cells, or PBMCs.

This clone was observed a few times. Only in-frame clones appear in the TCRdb table, and some are missing; sequencing was by immunoSEQ multiplex PCR. The sample consists of about 210,000 clones, 85% of them appearing once. The sequence was collected from an elderly woman with acute or convalescent COVID-19. Material: peripheral blood.

The CDR3 protein is CASGQGIGSNQPQHF. DNA of the CDR3: TGTGCCAGCGGACAGGGAATAGGTAGCAATCAGCCCCAGCATTTT. The rearrangement uses TRBV2 and TRBJ1-5, with 8 bases matching TRBD1. With 8 bases clipped from V and 0 bases from J, the junction kept 6 bases outside the gene matches. Germline V gives CDR1 SNHLY, CDR2 FYNNEI. The length of the CDR3 is 15 residues.